This TCR beta chain is from a study of graft-versus-host responses after intestinal transplantation. Overall study: For two to three years after anti-thymocyte globulin induction, all recipients took tacrolimus and steroids. Points from the study as a whole: An association linked early post-transplant HvG declines with peak circulating GvH clone levels. Recipient marrow contained GvH clones, some of which appeared first in ileum or blood. Allografts of one patient group, those with graft-donor T cell macrochimerism, had high graft-versus-host to host-versus-graft clonal ratios.

V trimming: 0 bases; J trimming: 5 bases; junction bases outside the gene matches: 2. CDR3 length: 15 residues. CDR1 and CDR2 from the germline V gene are MNHEY and SVGAGI. As regards this clone: Its antigen is undetermined.

TCRdb's copy holds only in-frame clones and misses some; the assay was immunoSEQ multiplex PCR. Here the sample spans about 120,000 clones, approximately 95% being singletons. The receptor's source is a human donor who received an intestinal transplant. Here the sequenced sample was unstimulated CD4+ T cells sorted from spleen or lymph node cells, taken before intestinal transplant. The chain recombines TRBV6-5 with TRBJ2-5; the match to TRBD2 covers 11 bases. CDR3 coding DNA: TGTGCCAGCAGTTACTCTATAGCGGGGGGGGAGACCCAGTACTTC. It is translated as CASSYSIAGGETQYF.